The 27 T cell receptor beta chains given below trace back to one sample, sequenced in a study of blood T cell repertoires in COVID-19. Repertoires were generated with immunoSEQ multiplex PCR, while TCRdb's copy carries only in-frame clones and drops some. The sample yields some 270,000 clones, 70% to 90% seen once. The sample was PBMCs or T cells enriched from blood (not recorded which). These receptors all come from a woman aged 45-65 years who had been exposed to COVID-19.

This clone has more than one count but fewer than ten. The V gene is TRBV15, the J gene TRBJ1-5; the D is unclear. The germline CDR1 and CDR2 sequences are LNHNV and YYDKDF (reference sequence). V gave up 7 bases and J gave up 0 bases, with 4 bases separating them. The CDR3 is 12 residues long. CDR3 nucleotides: TGTGCCACCACAGATAGCAATCAGCCCCAGCATTTT. This encodes CATTDSNQPQHF.

The chain is built from TRBV9 and TRBJ1-4; D is unresolved. V was pared by 3 bases and J by 6 bases, with 15 bases between. The CDR3 covers 15 residues. Germline V CDR1 and CDR2: SGDLS, YYNGEE. CDR3 in amino acids: CASSAPGRGDEKLFF. The CDR3 nucleotides are TGTGCCAGCAGCGCTCCCGGACGGGGAGATGAAAAACTGTTTTTT.

V usage is TRBV4-1 and J usage is TRBJ2-1; a weak D match, TRBD1 (5 bases). Between the trimmed V and J ends, which lost 5 bases and 2 bases, there was a span of 25 bases. From germline, CDR1 is MGHRA and CDR2 YSYEKL. CDR3 length: 19 amino acids. CDR3 nucleotide sequence: TGCGCCAGCAGCGAAGTGGGCATCCGACAGACCAGCGCCTACAATGAGCAGTTCTTC. This translates into CASSEVGIRQTSAYNEQFF.

The rearrangement links TRBV6-5 to TRBJ1-2; unclear D gene. The CDR3 extends over 13 amino acids. Trimming left V 2 bases short and J 8 bases short, with 12 bases between. Germline V CDR1 and CDR2: MNHEY, SVGAGI. The CDR3 bases are TGTGCCAGCAGTTACAAGGAGGGAGTCGGCTACACCTTC. Amino acid sequence: CASSYKEGVGYTF.

V usage is TRBV27 and J usage is TRBJ1-5; 10 bases map to TRBD1. CDR3 length: 14 amino acids. V gave up 8 bases and J gave up 3 bases; unmatched junction bases: 4. The germline CDR1 and CDR2 sequences are MNHEY and SMNVEV (reference sequence). The CDR3 protein is CASGTGVINQPQHF. The CDR3, as DNA: TGTGCCAGCGGGACAGGGGTCATCAATCAGCCCCAGCATTTT.

Concerning this clone itself: The junction and the germline gene differ at one end; a read error may be behind it. The rearrangement joins TRBV2 to TRBJ1-3, with D maybe TRBD1 (5 bases). CDR1 is SNHLY, CDR2 FYNNEI, per germline. The CDR3 consists of 15 residues. CDR3 coding DNA: TGTGCCAGGAGTGGGTCCACAGGTGCTGGAAACACCATATATTTT. This gives the protein CARSGSTGAGNTIYF.

The V and J genes are TRBV7-6 and TRBJ2-7, with a weak D call TRBD1 (6 bases). Germline assignment: CDR1 SGHVS and CDR2 FNYEAQ. V was clipped by 0 bases and J by 6 bases, with 18 bases between them. This CDR3 region has 16 residues. The DNA for the CDR3 is TGTGCCAGCAGCTTAGCGCCGACAGGCCTAGGGCCCGAGCAGTACTTC. Encoded protein: CASSLAPTGLGPEQYF.

Here the CDR3 DNA reads TGTGCCAGCAGCCACCCGGGTTTTTATGGCTACACCTTC. Its translation is CASSHPGFYGYTF. The genes are TRBV14 and TRBJ1-2; D ambiguous. Germline V gene sequence: CDR1 SGHDN, CDR2 FVKESK. The CDR3 is made up of 13 amino acids. V lost 3 bases to trimming and J lost 5 bases, with 10 bases between them. Supplemented by reference TRBV14 and TRBJ1-2, the full variable domain reads EAGVTQFPSHSVIEKGQTVTLRCDPISGHDNLYWYRRVMGKEIKFLLHFVKESKQDESGMPNNRFLAERTGGTYSTLKVQPAELEDSGVYFCASSHPGFYGYTFGSGTRLTVV.

The chain is built from TRBV28 and TRBJ1-1; no firm D call. V was cut by 3 bases and J by 4 bases, with 15 bases left in between. The germline CDR1 and CDR2 sequences are MDHEN and SYDVKM. The CDR3 has 15 amino acids. The CDR3 region has the DNA TGTGCCAGCAGTTTTGAAACACTTGGCGGCACTGAAGCTTTCTTT. This translates into CASSFETLGGTEAFF.

The rearrangement joins TRBV30 to TRBJ1-2, with D tentatively TRBD1 (6 bases). This CDR3 region has 14 residues. The germline CDR1 and CDR2 sequences are GTSNPN and SVGIG (reference sequence). Trimming removed 5 bases from V and 3 bases from J, with 16 bases in between. CDR3 protein: CAWGLQGGDYGYTF. The DNA of the CDR3 is TGTGCCTGGGGCTTACAGGGAGGGGACTATGGCTACACCTTC. Full variable domain (outside the CDR3, taken from reference TRBV30 and TRBJ1-2): SQTIHQWPATLVQPVGSPLSLECTVEGTSNPNLYWYRQAAGRGLQLLFYSVGIGQISSEVPQNLSASRPQDRQFILSSKKLLLSDSGFYLCAWGLQGGDYGYTFGSGTRLTVV.

The chain uses TRBV6-5 and TRBJ1-6; D remains unclear. The CDR3 runs 14 residues. Germline V gene data show CDR1 as MNHEY and CDR2 as SVGAGI. V lost 8 bases, J lost 9 bases, and 17 bases lay in between. In DNA form, the CDR3 reads TGTGCCAGCTCTGCAAACGAATTCGGTTCACCCCTCCACTTT. This encodes CASSANEFGSPLHF.

V is TRBV18 and J is TRBJ1-5; TRBD1 matches 9 bases. The J segment lost 6 bases and the V segment lost 3 bases, leaving 6 bases of the junction unmatched. Germline CDR1 is KGHSH and CDR2 is LQKENI. This CDR3 is 15 amino acids long. The CDR3 region has the DNA TGTGCCAGCTCACCTGGGACAGGGTCATTTCAGCCCCAGCATTTT. Amino acid sequence: CASSPGTGSFQPQHF. Drawing the rest from reference TRBV18 and TRBJ1-5, the complete variable domain is NAGVMQNPRHLVRRRGQEARLRCSPMKGHSHVYWYRQLPEEGLKFMVYLQKENIIDESGMPKERFSAEFPKEGPSILRIQQVVRGDSAAYFCASSPGTGSFQPQHFGDGTRLSIL.

J is TRBJ2-7 and V is TRBV6-2 or TRBV6-3; D unresolved. There are 15 residues in the CDR3. Trimming left V 2 bases short and J 5 bases short, with 16 bases between. The germline CDR1 and CDR2 sequences are MNHEY and SVGEGT. The CDR3 reads CASSYGGLRGNEQYF. The CDR3 nucleotides are TGTGCCAGCAGTTACGGCGGTCTCCGAGGAAACGAGCAGTACTTC.

The chain has TRBV27 and TRBJ1-2, with D hard to call. Germline V lookup: CDR1 MNHEY, CDR2 SMNVEV (reference sequence). Trimming pared 3 bases from V and 8 bases from J, leaving 19 bases between. The CDR3 consists of 15 residues. CDR3 region: CASSLLPRSPMGYTF. The CDR3 coding sequence is TGTGCCAGCAGTTTGCTACCTAGGAGTCCTATGGGCTACACCTTC.

The CDR3 coding sequence is TGTGCCAGTAGTATAGATTCCCTTGGGGGCAGGGACGATCAGCCCCAGCATTTT. It encodes CASSIDSLGGRDDQPQHF. The chain carries TRBV19 and TRBJ1-5; D is possibly TRBD1 (6 bases). V was shortened by 0 bases and J by 5 bases, with 20 bases between the two germline ends. Germline CDR1 and CDR2: LNHDA and SQIVND (reference sequence). CDR3 length equals 18 residues.

This rearrangement joins TRBV4-1 to TRBJ2-2; TRBD1 might be the D (6 bases). Per the germline V gene, CDR1 is MGHRA and CDR2 is YSYEKL. Trimming cost V 4 bases and J 1 base, with 13 bases left between them. The CDR3 is 16 residues long. For the CDR3, the DNA is TGCGCCAGCAGCCGCGAACAGGGACGGAACACCGGGGAGCTGTTTTTT. This translates into CASSREQGRNTGELFF.

This clone was counted a single time. The J gene is TRBJ2-3, the V gene TRBV19; TRBD2 is a possible D gene (7 bases). Per the germline V gene, CDR1 is LNHDA and CDR2 is SQIVND (reference sequence). The CDR3 is 15 amino acids. Trimming removed 3 bases at V and 1 base at J, with 11 bases between. The CDR3 loop reads CASSIPGGRTDTQYF. The DNA of the CDR3 is TGTGCCAGTAGTATCCCGGGGGGCCGCACAGATACGCAGTATTTT.

Comment on this clone: The junction does not match germline at one end; this may be a read error. The genes are TRBV5-1 and TRBJ1-2; the match to TRBD1 covers 11 bases. CDR1 and CDR2 from the germline V gene are SGHRS and YFSETQ. The length of the CDR3 is 15 residues. CDR3 amino acids: CARSSGQGGSYGYTF. The CDR3 coding sequence is TGCGCCCGCAGCTCGGGACAGGGGGGGTCCTATGGCTACACCTTC.

This clone was seen just once. The chain joins TRBV19 to TRBJ1-5, with D unresolved. V shed 1 base and J shed 5 bases, with 3 bases lying between them. Germline values: CDR1 LNHDA, CDR2 SQIVND (reference sequence). The CDR3 spans 12 residues. CDR3 protein: CASSIVYQPQHF. CDR3 bases: TGTGCCAGTAGTATAGTATATCAGCCCCAGCATTTT. Full variable domain (rest looked up from reference TRBV19 and TRBJ1-5): DGGITQSPKYLFRKEGQNVTLSCEQNLNHDAMYWYRQDPGQGLRLIYYSQIVNDFQKGDIAEGYSVSREKKESFPLTVTSAQKNPTAFYLCASSIVYQPQHFGDGTRLSIL.

The CDR3 is CASSISGTEAYEQYF. In nucleotides, the CDR3 is TGTGCCAGTAGTATCTCCGGGACAGAGGCCTACGAGCAGTACTTC. This chain joins TRBV19 and TRBJ2-7; 7 nucleotides agree with TRBD1. Germline V CDR1 and CDR2: LNHDA, SQIVND (reference sequence). The CDR3 sequence is 15 residues long. V shed 3 bases and J 2 bases; nucleotides not matched to a gene: 7.

This rearrangement joins TRBV6-6 to TRBJ1-1; TRBD1 agrees at 11 bases. The V segment lost 7 bases and the J segment 2 bases; nucleotides outside the gene matches: 6. The CDR3 has 15 amino acids. Germline CDR1 reads MNHNY; CDR2 reads SVGAGI (reference sequence). The CDR3 region has the DNA TGTGCCAGCACTCTGGGGACAGGGGGAAACACTGAAGCTTTCTTT. Protein: CASTLGTGGNTEAFF.

The chain has TRBV19 and TRBJ2-7; D is perhaps TRBD1 (6 bases). V gave up 3 bases and J gave up 3 bases, with 9 bases separating them. Per the germline V gene, CDR1 is LNHDA and CDR2 is SQIVND (reference sequence). This CDR3 contains 13 residues. This CDR3 is CASSMTQGYEQYF. For the CDR3, the DNA is TGTGCCAGTAGTATGACACAGGGCTACGAGCAGTACTTC.

There are a few counts of this clone. The V gene is TRBV27, the J gene TRBJ2-2; perhaps TRBD1 as D (6 bases). Germline lookup yields CDR1 MNHEY and CDR2 SMNVEV (reference sequence). The CDR3 length is 17 residues. V was clipped by 7 bases and J by 6 bases, with 24 bases between them. The CDR3 bases are TGTGCCAGCACCCCACAGGTGGGGGCGGGTTATGCCGGGGAGCTGTTTTTT. It is translated as CASTPQVGAGYAGELFF.

The V and J genes are TRBV11-2 and TRBJ1-1, with D tentatively TRBD1 (6 bases). The V end lost 2 bases, the J end lost 4 bases, and 14 bases lay between the germline ends. There are 15 residues in the CDR3. CDR1 is SGHAT and CDR2 is FQNNGV in the germline V gene. The CDR3 nucleotides are TGTGCCAGCAGCTTAACGGGGGGGCTCAGCACTGAAGCTTTCTTT. This codes for CASSLTGGLSTEAFF.

The CDR3 bases are TGCGCCAGGAAGGACAGGGAGATGAATCGGGGCAATCAGCCCCAGCATTTT. It is translated as CARKDREMNRGNQPQHF. V is TRBV5-1 and J is TRBJ1-5; TRBD1 aligns across 8 bases. The CDR3 is made up of 17 amino acids. J was trimmed by 2 bases and V by 8 bases; bases with no gene match: 15. Per germline, CDR1 SGHRS and CDR2 YFSETQ.

The gene calls are TRBV5-1 and TRBJ2-7; D is possibly TRBD2 (7 bases). CDR3 length: 16 residues. The V gene lost 0 bases and the J gene lost 2 bases, with 15 bases spanning the gap. Looked up from germline, CDR1 is SGHRS and CDR2 is YFSETQ. CDR3: CASSLAAGEGAYEQYF. In DNA form, the CDR3 reads TGCGCCAGCAGCTTGGCTGCGGGGGAGGGGGCCTACGAGCAGTACTTC.

Only a few counts were recorded for this clone. The chain carries TRBV10-1 and TRBJ1-4; no clear D gene. The ends were cut back, 3 bases at V and 5 bases at J, with 13 bases in the middle. Germline loops: CDR1 WNHNN, CDR2 SYGVQD (reference sequence). The CDR3 extends over 15 amino acids. In nucleotides, the CDR3 is TGCGCCAGCAGTGATGTTTCAGGCCCGAATGAAAAACTGTTTTTT. Translating gives CASSDVSGPNEKLFF.